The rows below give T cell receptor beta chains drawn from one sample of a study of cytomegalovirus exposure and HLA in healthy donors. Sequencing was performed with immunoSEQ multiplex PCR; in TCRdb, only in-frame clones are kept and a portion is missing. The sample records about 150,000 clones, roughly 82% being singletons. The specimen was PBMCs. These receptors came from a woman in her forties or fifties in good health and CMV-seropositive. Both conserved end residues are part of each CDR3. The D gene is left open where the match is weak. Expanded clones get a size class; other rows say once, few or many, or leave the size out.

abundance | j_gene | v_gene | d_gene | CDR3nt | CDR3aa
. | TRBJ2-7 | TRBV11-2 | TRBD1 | TGTGCCAGCAGCTTAGCGGGACAGGGGACCTACGAGCAGTACTTC | CASSLAGQGTYEQYF
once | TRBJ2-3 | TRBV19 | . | TGTGCCAGTAGTATTGGACCGCAGGGGACCGATACGCAGTATTTT | CASSIGPQGTDTQYF
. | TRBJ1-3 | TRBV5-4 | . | TGTGCCAGCAGCGACGGGACTCCTGGAAACACCATATATTTT | CASSDGTPGNTIYF
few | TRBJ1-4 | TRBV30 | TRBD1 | TGTGCCTGGAGTGTAGACAGGGCGGGGCCCCGGATTTTT | CAWSVDRAGPRIF
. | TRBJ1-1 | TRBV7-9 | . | TGTGCCAGCAGCTCCGATCTATCAGCTTTCTTT | CASSSDLSAFF
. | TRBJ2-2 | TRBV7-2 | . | TGTGCCAGCAGCTTAACTATCAGCGGGGAGCTGTTTTTT | CASSLTISGELFF
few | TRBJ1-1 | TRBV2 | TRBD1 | TGTGCCAGCAGTGAAGCGCGCGGACAGGGGGAAGCTTTCTTT | CASSEARGQGEAFF
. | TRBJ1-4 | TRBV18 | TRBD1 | TGTGCCAGCTCACTGGACAGGGTTGAAAAACTGTTTTTT | CASSLDRVEKLFF
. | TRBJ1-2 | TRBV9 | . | TGTGCCAGCAGCGGGACTGGAGCTAACTATGGCTACACCTTC | CASSGTGANYGYTF
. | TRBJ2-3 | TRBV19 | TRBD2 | TGTGCCAGTAGTATTGGTCTAGCGGTCACAGATACGCAGTATTTT | CASSIGLAVTDTQYF
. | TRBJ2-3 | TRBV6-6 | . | TGTGCCAGCAGTTACTACTCTATGCCAGGGCAAGATACGCAGTATTTT | CASSYYSMPGQDTQYF
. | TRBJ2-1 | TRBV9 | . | TGTGCCAGCAGCGTAGGAGAGCGGCACAATGAGCAGTTCTTC | CASSVGERHNEQFF
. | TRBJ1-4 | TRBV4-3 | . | TGCGCCAGCAGCCAAGGGCGGTCCGATGAAAAACTGTTTTTT | CASSQGRSDEKLFF
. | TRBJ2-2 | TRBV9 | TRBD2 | TGTGCCAGCAGCGTCGGACTAGCGGGGGGGCCCGGGGAGCTGTTTTTT | CASSVGLAGGPGELFF
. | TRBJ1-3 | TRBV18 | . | TGTGCCAGCTCACCACCGGTGGGGCTCAGCTCTGGAAACACCATATATTTT | CASSPPVGLSSGNTIYF
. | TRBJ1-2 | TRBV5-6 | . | TGTGCCAGCAGCTTTCAGGGTGGGTCTGGCTACACCTTC | CASSFQGGSGYTF
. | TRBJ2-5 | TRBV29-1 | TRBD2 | TGCAGCGTTGAAGGGACGGGGGGAAAAGAGACCCAGTACTTC | CSVEGTGGKETQYF
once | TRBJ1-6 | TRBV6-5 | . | TGTGCCAGCAGTTCGCCGGCAGGGAATTCACCCCTCCACTTT | CASSSPAGNSPLHF
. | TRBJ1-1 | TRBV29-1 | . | TGCAGCGTTGAGTGGCAGATCGAAGCTTTCTTT | CSVEWQIEAFF
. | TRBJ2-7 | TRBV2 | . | TGTGCCAGCAGACCCGACAGGAACTCCTACGAGCAGTACTTC | CASRPDRNSYEQYF
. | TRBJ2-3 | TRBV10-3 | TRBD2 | TGTGCCATCAGTGCGACTAGCGGGGGGGCCACAGATACGCAGTATTTT | CAISATSGGATDTQYF
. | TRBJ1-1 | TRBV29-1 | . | TGCAGCGTGGGTAGGCGGGTAAAGGACACTGAAGCTTTCTTT | CSVGRRVKDTEAFF
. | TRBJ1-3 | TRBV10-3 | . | TGTGCCATCAGTGTAGTGAGCCTCTCTGGAAACACCATATATTTT | CAISVVSLSGNTIYF
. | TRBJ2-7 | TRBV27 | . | TGTGCCAGCAGTCCTCGCGGGGACGTCCGATCCTACGAGCAGTACTTC | CASSPRGDVRSYEQYF
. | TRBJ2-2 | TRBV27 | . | TGTGCCAGCAGAAACACAGGGTCTGTTGGCGGGGAGCTGTTTTTT | CASRNTGSVGGELFF
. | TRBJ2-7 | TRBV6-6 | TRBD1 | TGTGCCAGCAGTTACGGGACAGGGGGCGAGGAGCAGTACTTC | CASSYGTGGEEQYF
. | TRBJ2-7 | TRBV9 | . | TGTGCCAGCAGCGTACACCCAGGGGAATACGAGCAGTACTTC | CASSVHPGEYEQYF
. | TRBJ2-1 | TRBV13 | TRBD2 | TGTGCCAGCAGCTTAGGCGGGGGGGCCAATGAGCAGTTCTTC | CASSLGGGANEQFF
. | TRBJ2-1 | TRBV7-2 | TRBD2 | TGTGCCAGCAGCTTAGAGGGACTAGCGTTCAATGAGCAGTTCTTC | CASSLEGLAFNEQFF
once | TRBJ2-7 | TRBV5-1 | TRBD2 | TGCGCCAGCAGCCTAGGACTAGCGGGGGGCCATGAACCCTACGAGCAGTACTTC | CASSLGLAGGHEPYEQYF
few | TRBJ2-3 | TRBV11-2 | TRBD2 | TGTGCCAGCAGCAAGGGACTAGCCTCACCCTTTACGCAGTATTTT | CASSKGLASPFTQYF
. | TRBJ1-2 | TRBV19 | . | TGTGCCAGTCACCGGGGGGACACTAACTATGGCTACACCTTC | CASHRGDTNYGYTF
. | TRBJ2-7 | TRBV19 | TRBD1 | TGTGCCAGTAGTAGTCTCGACAGGGCCCGCTCCTACGAGCAGTACTTC | CASSSLDRARSYEQYF
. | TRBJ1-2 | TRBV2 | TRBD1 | TGTGCCAGCAGTGAAAGGGGGCTTAAAGACTATGGCTACACCTTC | CASSERGLKDYGYTF
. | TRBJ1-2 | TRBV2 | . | TGTGCCAGCAGTGTAGTTCTCGAGATCACCTTC | CASSVVLEITF
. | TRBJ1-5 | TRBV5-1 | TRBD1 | TGCGCCAGCAGCCTGGACGGACAGGGGAATCAGCCCCAGCATTTT | CASSLDGQGNQPQHF
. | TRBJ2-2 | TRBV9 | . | TGTGCCAGCAGCGTAGCTATCACCGGGGAGCTGTTTTTT | CASSVAITGELFF
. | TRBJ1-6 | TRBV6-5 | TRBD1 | TGTGCCAGCAGGGACGACAGGGGAAATTCACCCCTCCACTTT | CASRDDRGNSPLHF
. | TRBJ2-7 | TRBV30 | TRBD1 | TGTGCCTGGAGTGGGGACAGGGGGATCTACGAGCAGTACTTC | CAWSGDRGIYEQYF
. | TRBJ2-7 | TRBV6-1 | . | TGTGCCAGTCTGCGACAGGACTACGAGCAGTACTTC | CASLRQDYEQYF
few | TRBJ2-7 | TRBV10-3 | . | TGTGCCATCAGTGACAACTCCTACGAGCAGTACTTC | CAISDNSYEQYF
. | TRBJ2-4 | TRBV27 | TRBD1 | TGTGCCAGCAGTGCAGGACAGGGGGCGTACATTCAGTACTTC | CASSAGQGAYIQYF
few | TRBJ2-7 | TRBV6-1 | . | TGTGCCAGCAGTGAAGGAGGAAGTAGGTACGAGCAGTACTTC | CASSEGGSRYEQYF
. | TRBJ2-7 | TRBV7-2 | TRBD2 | TGTGCCAGCAGCCCCGGGGGGAGCTCCTACGAGCAGTACTTC | CASSPGGSSYEQYF
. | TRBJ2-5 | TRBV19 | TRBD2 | TGTGCCAGTAGTATAGTTGCGGGGGGGCCAGAGACCCAGTACTTC | CASSIVAGGPETQYF
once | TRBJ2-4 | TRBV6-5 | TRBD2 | TGTGCCAGCAGCACGAGCGGGGGGGCAAACATTCAGTACTTC | CASSTSGGANIQYF
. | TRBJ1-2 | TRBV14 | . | TGTGCCAGCAGCCCCGGACTGAATTATGGCTACACCTTC | CASSPGLNYGYTF
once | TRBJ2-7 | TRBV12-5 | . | TGTGCTAGTGGTTCGATACCCGATCCCCATAAAAAGACACTGAGCCCCTACGAGCAGTACTTC | CASGSIPDPHKKTLSPYEQYF
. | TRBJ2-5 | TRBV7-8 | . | TGTGCCAGCAGCCTAGACGGCAGCAGGGAGACCCAGTACTTC | CASSLDGSRETQYF
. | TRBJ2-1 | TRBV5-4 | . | TGTGCCAGCAGCGCCGGGGGGCCTCAGTTCTTC | CASSAGGPQFF
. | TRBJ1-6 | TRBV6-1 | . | TGTGCCAGCAGTACAGAGGGGGATTCACCCCTCCACTTT | CASSTEGDSPLHF
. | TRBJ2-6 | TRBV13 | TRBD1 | TGTGCCAGCAGCCGCGGACAGGTCCCCTACTCTGGGGCCAACGTCCTGACTTTC | CASSRGQVPYSGANVLTF
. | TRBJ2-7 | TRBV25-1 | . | TGTGCCAGCACCGCCCCTAGCCGAAACCCCCTCCACGAGCAGTACTTC | CASTAPSRNPLHEQYF
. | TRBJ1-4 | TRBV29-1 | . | TGCAGCGCTGTCAGGGCTGAAAAACTGTTTTTT | CSAVRAEKLFF